One sample yielded the 28 T cell receptor beta chains listed below, sequenced in a study of CD8 T cells in Susac syndrome. Reverse transcription used about 0.45 to 1 ug RNA and random hexamers. TCRdb reprocessed the immunoSEQ multiplex PCR reads with MiXCR, giving one entry per CDR3 protein. The repertoire holds about 170,000 distinct CDR3 sequences, with approximately 95% as singletons. Material for sequencing was CD4+ T cells from PBMCs. The origin of the receptors is a human donor with Susac syndrome.

The chain recombines TRBV3-1 with TRBJ2-2; perhaps D is TRBD1 or TRBD2 (5 bases each). Germline-derived CDR1 and CDR2 are LGHDT and YNNKEL (reference sequence). Trimming took 1 base from V and 5 from J, leaving 14 bases between them. CDR3 length: 16 residues. The CDR3 here is CASSQGVGDRTGELFF. The CDR3 DNA sequence: TGTGCCAGCAGCCAAGGGGTCGGGGACCGAACCGGGGAGCTGTTTTTT. Full variable domain (outside the CDR3, taken from reference TRBV3-1 and TRBJ2-2): DTAVSQTPKYLVTQMGNDKSIKCEQNLGHDTMYWYKQDSKKFLKIMFSYNNKELIINETVPNRFSPKSPDKAHLNLHINSLELGDSAVYFCASSQGVGDRTGELFFGEGSRLTVL.

This chain joins TRBV28 and TRBJ1-5; 8 bases map to TRBD1. The trim removed 5 bases at V and 0 bases at J, leaving 9 bases unmatched. The CDR3 is 17 amino acids. Germline assignment: CDR1 MDHEN and CDR2 SYDVKM. The CDR3 here is CASSPGGGQGSNQPQHF. As DNA, the CDR3 is TGTGCCAGCAGTCCCGGGGGAGGACAGGGTAGCAATCAGCCCCAGCATTTT.

This chain links TRBV20-1 with TRBJ2-7; D unclear. Trimming took 0 bases from V and 5 from J, leaving 14 bases between them. CDR3 size: 14 residues. The V gene's germline CDR1 is DFQATT and CDR2 SNEGSKA (reference sequence). The chain's CDR3 is CSAREKGQRHEQYF. Here the CDR3 DNA reads TGCAGTGCTAGAGAAAAAGGGCAGCGCCACGAGCAGTACTTC.

The chain uses TRBV25-1 and TRBJ1-2; D call uncertain. The V and J ends lost 7 bases and 4 bases respectively, with 16 bases between them. Per germline, CDR1 MGHDK and CDR2 SYGVNS. This CDR3 is 14 amino acids long. The CDR3, as DNA: TGTGCCAGCACCGATGGGGTGGGATCCTATGGCTACACCTTC. It specifies CASTDGVGSYGYTF.

This clonotype came up a few times. CDR3 DNA sequence: TGTGCCAGCAGCCGAGTTAGCACAGATACGCAGTATTTT. Translated: CASSRVSTDTQYF. The rearrangement joins TRBV7-2 to TRBJ2-3; unclear D gene. This CDR3 is 13 amino acids long. From germline, CDR1 is SGHTA and CDR2 FQGNSA. Trimming took off 5 bases at V and 0 bases at J, with 6 bases between the two ends.

The chain is built from TRBV10-3 and TRBJ2-5; 12 bases align to TRBD1. The trim removed 8 bases at V and 4 bases at J, leaving 2 bases unmatched. CDR3 size: 13 residues. The V gene's germline CDR1 is ENHRY and CDR2 SYGVKD. CDR3 loop: CAIGTGGRETQYF. The CDR3, as DNA: TGTGCCATCGGGACAGGGGGCCGAGAGACCCAGTACTTC.

The chain recombines TRBV19 with TRBJ2-5, with 8 bases matching TRBD2. Germline loops: CDR1 LNHDA, CDR2 SQIVND (reference sequence). The CDR3 has 15 residues. With 5 bases clipped from V and 5 bases from J, the junction kept 10 bases outside the gene matches. CDR3 coding DNA: TGTGCCAGTAGTTCTAGCGGGCCAGGGCTGGAGACCCAGTACTTC. This translates into CASSSSGPGLETQYF.

The chain couples TRBV5-6 to TRBJ1-6, with 8 bases aligning to TRBD1. The V gene end was trimmed by 4 bases and the J gene end by 8 bases; junction bases not matched to a gene: 5. This CDR3 contains 14 residues. Germline-derived CDR1 and CDR2 are SGHDT and YYEEEE. The chain's CDR3 is CASSAGQADSPLHF. CDR3 sequence (DNA): TGTGCCAGCAGCGCGGGACAGGCCGATTCACCCCTCCACTTT.

This clonotype is a singleton in its sample. The chain employs TRBV20-1 and TRBJ2-5; D not resolved. Per germline, CDR1 DFQATT and CDR2 SNEGSKA (reference sequence). Trimming took 5 bases from V and 4 from J, leaving 8 bases between them. CDR3 length: 11 residues. CDR3 residues: CSAWLGETQYF. The CDR3, as DNA: TGCAGTGCTTGGCTGGGAGAGACCCAGTACTTC.

This clonotype was detected only once. The V and J genes are TRBV6-5 and TRBJ2-1; TRBD1 agrees at 7 bases. Germline V lookup: CDR1 MNHEY, CDR2 SVGAGI. The CDR3 has 15 amino acids. The J segment lost 4 bases and the V segment lost 6 bases, leaving 9 bases of the junction unmatched. CDR3 DNA: TGTGCCAGCAGCCCGACGGGACAGAGGTACAATGAGCAGTTCTTC. It encodes CASSPTGQRYNEQFF.

V usage is TRBV19 and J usage is TRBJ1-5, with a possible D match to TRBD1 (6 bases). In germline, CDR1 is LNHDA, CDR2 SQIVND (reference sequence). The V and J ends lost 5 bases and 5 bases respectively, with 13 bases between them. The CDR3 has 14 residues. CDR3: CASSLVGGYQPQHF. In nucleotides, the CDR3 is TGTGCCAGTAGTCTTGTGGGGGGCTATCAGCCCCAGCATTTT.

This clonotype was seen a single time. The rearrangement links TRBV6-5 to TRBJ2-1; 10 nucleotides line up with TRBD2. The germline CDR1 and CDR2 sequences are MNHEY and SVGAGI. The CDR3 extends over 14 amino acids. The ends lost 7 bases at V and 7 bases at J; junction bases unmatched: 7. The CDR3 nucleotides are TGTGCCAGCACCGCTAGCGGGGGAGGGAATGAGCAGTTCTTC. Translation gives CASTASGGGNEQFF.

This rearrangement joins TRBV20-1 to TRBJ2-3; 12 bases map to TRBD2. The CDR3 runs 18 residues. V dropped 6 bases and J dropped 1; count of bases not matched to a gene: 14. CDR1 DFQATT and CDR2 SNEGSKA come from the germline V gene (reference sequence). CDR3 nucleotides: TGCAGTGCAGCCCTCCGGACTAGCGGGGCCCAGGGCACAGATACGCAGTATTTT. This encodes CSAALRTSGAQGTDTQYF.

The chain joins TRBV3-1 to TRBJ1-6; the D gene is possibly TRBD1 (6 bases). V was pared by 2 bases and J by 10 bases, with 15 bases between. Germline CDR1 LGHDT, CDR2 YNNKEL (reference sequence). The CDR3 extends over 15 amino acids. The CDR3 is CASSQTGPRGSPLHF. Here the CDR3 DNA reads TGTGCCAGCAGCCAAACAGGGCCCCGAGGATCACCCCTCCACTTT.

J is TRBJ1-5 and V is TRBV4-3; D ambiguous. Per germline, CDR1 LGHNA and CDR2 YSLEER. V lost 1 base to trimming and J lost 10 bases, with 20 bases between them. This CDR3 has 16 amino acids. CDR3 sequence reads: CASSQGVVAGFIPQHF. CDR3 sequence (DNA): TGCGCCAGCAGCCAAGGGGTGGTCGCTGGTTTCATACCCCAGCATTTT.

CDR3 sequence reads: CATSPGQGTTGSQHF. The CDR3 nucleotides are TGTGCCACCAGCCCGGGACAGGGGACTACAGGGTCCCAGCATTTT. The chain carries TRBV15 and TRBJ1-5; 10 bases are a match to TRBD1. Germline-derived CDR1 and CDR2 are LNHNV and YYDKDF (reference sequence). V lost 5 bases, J lost 11 bases, and 12 bases stayed unmatched. The length of the CDR3 is 15 residues.

The rearrangement uses TRBV27 and TRBJ2-1, with TRBD1 as a possible D gene (5 bases). CDR1 and CDR2 (germline): MNHEY, SMNVEV (reference sequence). This CDR3 region has 15 residues. V shed 6 bases and J shed 7 bases, with 19 bases lying between them. CDR3 bases: TGTGCCAGCAGACCTCAGGGTTACCGAAGGAATGAGCAGTTCTTC. Protein product: CASRPQGYRRNEQFF.

The V gene is TRBV20-1, the J gene TRBJ2-5; D is ambiguous. Looked up from germline, CDR1 is DFQATT and CDR2 is SNEGSKA (reference sequence). This CDR3 region has 15 residues. V was trimmed by 3 bases and J by 2 bases, leaving 16 bases between them. The CDR3 nucleotides read TGCAGTGCTAGCCTTTTCGGTCTGGCTCAAGAGACCCAGTACTTC. It codes for CSASLFGLAQETQYF.

This rearrangement joins TRBV5-4 to TRBJ2-5; tentative D call: TRBD1 (6 bases). The length of the CDR3 is 12 residues. Trimming took off 4 bases at V and 5 bases at J, with 9 bases between the two ends. Germline assignment: CDR1 SGHNT and CDR2 YYREEE (reference sequence). The CDR3 nucleotides are TGTGCCAGCAGCGTACAGGGTGAGACCCAGTACTTC. Encoded protein: CASSVQGETQYF.

This chain uses TRBV14 with TRBJ2-1, with D possibly TRBD1 on 5 matching bases. CDR3 length: 15 amino acids. Germline V gene lookup returns CDR1 SGHDN and CDR2 FVKESK. Trimming removed 2 bases from V and 5 bases from J, with 13 bases in between. CDR3 sequence (DNA): TGTGCCAGCAGCCAAACACAGGTACCAGACAATGAGCAGTTCTTC. Translation: CASSQTQVPDNEQFF.

This clonotype was detected once. The rearrangement links TRBV28 to TRBJ2-7, with D uncertain. This CDR3 contains 11 residues. V was pared by 5 bases and J by 5 bases, with 7 bases between. The V gene's germline CDR1 is MDHEN and CDR2 SYDVKM. CDR3 protein: CASSPRNEQYF. DNA of the CDR3: TGTGCCAGCAGTCCGAGGAACGAGCAGTACTTC.

This chain links TRBV3-1 with TRBJ2-5; TRBD2 matches 9 bases. Per germline, CDR1 LGHDT and CDR2 YNNKEL (reference sequence). V lost 0 bases to trimming and J lost 5 bases; unmatched junction nucleotides: 4. CDR3 length: 15 residues. The CDR3 nucleotides are TGTGCCAGCAGCCAAGATGGGCTAGCGGGGGAGACCCAGTACTTC. Protein product: CASSQDGLAGETQYF.

The chain employs TRBV2 and TRBJ2-3; no clear D gene. The germline CDR1 and CDR2 sequences are SNHLY and FYNNEI. CDR3 size: 13 residues. Deletions cut 11 bases from V and 6 bases from J, with 18 bases between. The CDR3 DNA reads as TGTGCCGCCTCATATTATTTCACCGATACGCAGTATTTT. It specifies CAASYYFTDTQYF.

This clonotype was observed a single time. V gene TRBV12-3 or TRBV12-4 combines with J gene TRBJ2-7; D unclear. V lost 6 bases to trimming and J lost 2 bases, with 11 bases between them. This CDR3 region has 13 residues. As DNA, the CDR3 is TGTGCCAGCAGCCCTACCCGTGCCTACGAGCAGTACTTC. Its protein is CASSPTRAYEQYF.

This clonotype showed up just a few times. V is TRBV12-3 or TRBV12-4 and J is TRBJ2-7, with D possibly matching TRBD1 (5 bases). CDR3 length: 12 residues. The germline V and J ends were trimmed by 6 bases and 2 bases, with 8 bases remaining between them. CDR3 residues: CASRQGTYEQYF. The CDR3 nucleotides read TGTGCCAGCAGGCAGGGAACCTACGAGCAGTACTTC.

This rearrangement joins TRBV5-1 to TRBJ1-1; D is perhaps TRBD1 (6 bases). Deletions cut 4 bases from V and 5 bases from J, with 15 bases between. The CDR3 runs 14 residues. Germline CDR1 is SGHRS and CDR2 is YFSETQ. In DNA, the CDR3 is TGCGCCAGCAGCCACGGGGGGGCCGATACTGAAGCTTTCTTT. Protein sequence: CASSHGGADTEAFF.

This clonotype came up once. The V call is TRBV11-2, the J call TRBJ2-7, with 7 nucleotides matching TRBD2. The CDR3 covers 14 residues. J lost 5 bases, V lost 5 bases, and 9 bases had no gene match. Germline V gene lookup returns CDR1 SGHAT and CDR2 FQNNGV. The CDR3 nucleotides read TGTGCCAGCAGCCTCTCCCGCGGGAGCGACGAGCAGTACTTC. Its protein product is CASSLSRGSDEQYF.

The chain uses TRBV29-1 and TRBJ2-5; possibly TRBD1 for D (5 bases). The length of the CDR3 is 13 residues. Germline V lookup: CDR1 SQVTM, CDR2 ANQGSEA. V gave up 4 bases and J gave up 3 bases, with 12 bases separating them. The CDR3 reads CSVAGRVEETQYF. The CDR3 DNA follows: TGCAGCGTTGCGGGCAGGGTGGAAGAGACCCAGTACTTC.